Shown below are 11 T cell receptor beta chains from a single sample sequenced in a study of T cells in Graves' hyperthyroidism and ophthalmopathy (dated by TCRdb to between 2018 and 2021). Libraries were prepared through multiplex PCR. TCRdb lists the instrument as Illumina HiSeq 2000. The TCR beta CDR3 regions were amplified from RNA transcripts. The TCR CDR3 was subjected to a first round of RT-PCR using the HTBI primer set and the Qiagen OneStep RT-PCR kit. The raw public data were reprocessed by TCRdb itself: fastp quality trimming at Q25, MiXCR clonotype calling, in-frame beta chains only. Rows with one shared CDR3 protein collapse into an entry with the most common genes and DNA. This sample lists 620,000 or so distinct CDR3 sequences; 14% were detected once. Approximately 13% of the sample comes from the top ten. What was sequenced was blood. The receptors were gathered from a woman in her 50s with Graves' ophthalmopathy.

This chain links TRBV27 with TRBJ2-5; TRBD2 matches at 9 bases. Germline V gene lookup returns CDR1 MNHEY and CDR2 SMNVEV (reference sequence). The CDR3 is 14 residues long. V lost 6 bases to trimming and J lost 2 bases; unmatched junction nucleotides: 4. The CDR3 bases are TGTGCCAGCAGGGGGCTAGCGGGGCAAGAGACCCAGTACTTC. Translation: CASRGLAGQETQYF.

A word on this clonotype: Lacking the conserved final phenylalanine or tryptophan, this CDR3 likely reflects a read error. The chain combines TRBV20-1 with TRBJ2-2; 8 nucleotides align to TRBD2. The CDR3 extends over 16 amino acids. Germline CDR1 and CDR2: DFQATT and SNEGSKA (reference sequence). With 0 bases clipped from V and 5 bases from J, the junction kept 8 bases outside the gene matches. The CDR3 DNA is TGCAGTGCTAGAGATCCCGGGAGGGCCAATACCGGGGAGCTGTTTCTT. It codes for CSARDPGRANTGELFL.

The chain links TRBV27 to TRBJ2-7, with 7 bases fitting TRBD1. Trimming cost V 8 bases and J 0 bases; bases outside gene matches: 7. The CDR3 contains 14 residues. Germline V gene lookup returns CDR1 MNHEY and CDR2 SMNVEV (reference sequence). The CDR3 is CASGDSRGSYEQYF. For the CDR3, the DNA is TGTGCCAGCGGGGACAGCAGGGGCTCCTACGAGCAGTACTTC.

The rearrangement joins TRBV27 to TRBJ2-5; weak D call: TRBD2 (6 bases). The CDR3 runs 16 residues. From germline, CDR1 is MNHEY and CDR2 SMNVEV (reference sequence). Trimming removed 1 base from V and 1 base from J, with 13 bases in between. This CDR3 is CASSLWRGAGQETQYF. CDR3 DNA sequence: TGTGCCAGCAGTTTATGGCGCGGGGCGGGCCAAGAGACCCAGTACTTC.

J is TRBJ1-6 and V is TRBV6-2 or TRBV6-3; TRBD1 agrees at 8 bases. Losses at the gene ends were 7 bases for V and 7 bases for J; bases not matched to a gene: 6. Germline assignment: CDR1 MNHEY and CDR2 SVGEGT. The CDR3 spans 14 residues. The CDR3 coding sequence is TGTGCCAGCACCTCGACAGGGGCAAATTCACCCCTCCACTTT. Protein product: CASTSTGANSPLHF.

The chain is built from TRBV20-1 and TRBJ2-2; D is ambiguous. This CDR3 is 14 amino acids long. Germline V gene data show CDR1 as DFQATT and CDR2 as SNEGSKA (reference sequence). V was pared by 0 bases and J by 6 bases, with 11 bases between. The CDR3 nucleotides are TGCAGTGCTAGAGACCCCAATGGTCCCGGGGAGCTGTTTTTT. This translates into CSARDPNGPGELFF.

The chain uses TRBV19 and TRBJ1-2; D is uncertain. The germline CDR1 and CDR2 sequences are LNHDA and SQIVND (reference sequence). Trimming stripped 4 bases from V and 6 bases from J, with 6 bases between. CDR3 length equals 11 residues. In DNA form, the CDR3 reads TGTGCCAGTAGTACCCGCCATGGCTACACCTTC. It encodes CASSTRHGYTF.

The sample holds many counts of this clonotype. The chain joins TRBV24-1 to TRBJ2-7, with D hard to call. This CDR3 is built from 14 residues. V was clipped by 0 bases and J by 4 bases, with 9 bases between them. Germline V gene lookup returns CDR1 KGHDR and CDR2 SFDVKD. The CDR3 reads CATSDLDTRYEQYF. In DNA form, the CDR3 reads TGTGCCACCAGTGATTTGGACACGAGATACGAGCAGTACTTC.

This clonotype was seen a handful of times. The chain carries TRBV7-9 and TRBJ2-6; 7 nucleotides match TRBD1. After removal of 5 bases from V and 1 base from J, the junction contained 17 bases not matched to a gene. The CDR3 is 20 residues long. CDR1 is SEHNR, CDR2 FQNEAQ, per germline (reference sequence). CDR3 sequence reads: CASSPRMTGLGSSGANVLTF. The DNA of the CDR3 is TGTGCCAGCAGCCCGCGAATGACAGGGCTGGGCTCGTCTGGGGCCAACGTCCTGACTTTC.

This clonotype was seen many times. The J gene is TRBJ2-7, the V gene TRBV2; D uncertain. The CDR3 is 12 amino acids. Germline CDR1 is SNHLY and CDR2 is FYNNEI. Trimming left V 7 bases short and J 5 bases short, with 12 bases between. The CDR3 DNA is TGTGCCAGCAACTATTTAGGCGACGAGCAGTACTTC. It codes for CASNYLGDEQYF.

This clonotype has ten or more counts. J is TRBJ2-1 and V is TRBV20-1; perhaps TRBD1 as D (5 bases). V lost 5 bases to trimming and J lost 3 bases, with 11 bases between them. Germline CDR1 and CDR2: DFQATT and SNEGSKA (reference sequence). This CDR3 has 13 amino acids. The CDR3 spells CSALETVYNEQFF. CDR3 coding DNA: TGCAGTGCTCTTGAGACAGTCTACAATGAGCAGTTCTTC.